The 29 T cell receptor beta chains reported below all come from one sample, sequenced in a study of blood T cell repertoires in COVID-19 (dated by TCRdb to 2018 to 2020). The library was obtained by the immunoSEQ multiplex PCR assay. Sourced from immuneACCESS, this table was stored by TCRdb with only in-frame sequences that have V and J called. A share of the clones is absent; for the studies checked, an unresolved V gene accounts for under half, and the remainder has no known explanation. The sample table shows 200,000 to 250,000 clones, and almost 90% are seen once. The ten largest clones add up to 2.5% to 3% of the sample. The sequenced sample was peripheral blood. These receptors all stem from a woman aged 55 to 70 with acute or convalescent COVID-19.

CDR3 bases: TGTGCCAGCAGACTACAGGGGTCACGGAACACCATATATTTT. As protein: CASRLQGSRNTIYF. The V gene is TRBV28, the J gene TRBJ1-3; 7 positions match TRBD1. This CDR3 comprises 14 residues. The germline gives CDR1 MDHEN, CDR2 SYDVKM. V was clipped by 6 bases and J by 7 bases; unmatched bases: 9.

The J gene is TRBJ2-2, the V gene TRBV5-1; 7 bases line up with TRBD1. V shed 5 bases and J 4 bases; nucleotides not matched to a gene: 5. CDR1 SGHRS and CDR2 YFSETQ come from the germline V gene. The CDR3 has 14 residues. The CDR3 spells CASRTGAGTGELFF. DNA of the CDR3: TGCGCCAGCAGAACAGGGGCGGGCACCGGGGAGCTGTTTTTT. The full variable domain, in which reference TRBV5-1 and TRBJ2-2 provide the parts outside the CDR3, is KAGVTQTPRYLIKTRGQQVTLSCSPISGHRSVSWYQQTPGQGLQFLFEYFSETQRNKGNFPGRFSGRQFSNSRSEMNVSTLELGDSALYLCASRTGAGTGELFFGEGSRLTVL.

About this clone itself: One end of the junction does not line up with germline, which may come from a read error. V and J are TRBV4-2 and TRBJ1-6; D might be TRBD1 (5 bases). The length of the CDR3 is 15 residues. The germline V gene has CDR1 LGHNA and CDR2 YNFKEQ. The CDR3 DNA is TGTGCCTGCAGCCAAATCGGCAGGGTCAATTCACCCCTCCACTTT. Protein product: CACSQIGRVNSPLHF.

The rearrangement links TRBV15 to TRBJ2-1; tentatively, D is TRBD1 (6 bases). The germline V and J ends were trimmed by 1 base and 2 bases, with 9 bases remaining between them. Germline V CDR1 and CDR2: LNHNV, YYDKDF (reference sequence). The CDR3 is made up of 15 amino acids. In nucleotides, the CDR3 is TGTGCCACCAGCAGAGGACAGGAGACCTACAATGAGCAGTTCTTC. As protein: CATSRGQETYNEQFF.

The rearrangement uses TRBV15 and TRBJ2-1, with 7 nucleotides matching TRBD1. Looked up from germline, CDR1 is LNHNV and CDR2 is YYDKDF (reference sequence). V lost 8 bases to trimming and J lost 1 base; unmatched junction nucleotides: 5. CDR3 length: 14 amino acids. CDR3 amino acids: CATQRQGSYNEQFF. The CDR3 DNA reads as TGTGCCACCCAGAGACAGGGTTCCTACAATGAGCAGTTCTTC.

This chain uses TRBV18 with TRBJ2-2; 10 bases map to TRBD2. CDR3 length: 17 amino acids. The V and J ends lost 3 bases and 4 bases, in that order; junction bases with no gene match: 8. CDR1 and CDR2 (germline): KGHSH, LQKENI. CDR3 amino acids: CASSPLAGVQGTGELFF. CDR3 bases: TGTGCCAGCTCACCTCTAGCGGGGGTCCAAGGCACCGGGGAGCTGTTTTTT.

J is TRBJ2-5 and V is TRBV19; 10 bases are a match to TRBD1. J gave up 0 bases and V 6 bases, and 4 bases lay outside the gene matches. The CDR3 spans 15 residues. Germline V gene data show CDR1 as LNHDA and CDR2 as SQIVND (reference sequence). Written as DNA, the CDR3 is TGTGCCAGTAGCCGACAGGGGGCGTACCAAGAGACCCAGTACTTC. Translating it yields CASSRQGAYQETQYF.

The DNA of the CDR3 is TGTGCCAGCAGCGCCCACGGACAGAACACTGAAGCTTTCTTT. The encoded protein is CASSAHGQNTEAFF. The chain uses TRBV9 and TRBJ1-1; TRBD1 might be the D (5 bases). CDR3 length: 14 residues. V was shortened by 3 bases and J by 1 base, with 10 bases between the two germline ends. The germline V gene encodes CDR1 SGDLS and CDR2 YYNGEE.

The chain combines TRBV11-2 with TRBJ1-1; D may be TRBD1 (5 bases). Germline values: CDR1 SGHAT, CDR2 FQNNGV. Trimming left V 8 bases short and J 2 bases short, with 15 bases between. The CDR3 consists of 14 residues. For the CDR3, the DNA is TGTGCCAGCTCCCGCGCAGGGACTAACACTGAAGCTTTCTTT. Translated: CASSRAGTNTEAFF.

This CDR3 reads CASFEGGNQPQHF. The CDR3 DNA reads TGTGCCAGTTTCGAGGGTGGCAATCAGCCCCAGCATTTT. The chain has TRBV19 and TRBJ1-5; D ambiguous. CDR1 and CDR2 (germline): LNHDA, SQIVND (reference sequence). V was trimmed by 8 bases and J by 2 bases, leaving 10 bases between them. The CDR3 is made up of 13 amino acids.

In its sample, this clone was seen many times. Other DNA sequences of this sample code for an identical CDR3. The CDR3 reads CASSFGTVNYGYTF. The CDR3 nucleotides are TGTGCCAGCAGCTTCGGGACAGTCAACTATGGCTACACCTTC. V usage is TRBV7-2 and J usage is TRBJ1-2; 7 bases match TRBD1. CDR3 size: 14 residues. CDR1 and CDR2 (germline): SGHTA, FQGNSA. The ends lost 3 bases at V and 2 bases at J; junction bases unmatched: 3.

V usage is TRBV7-6 and J usage is TRBJ2-3; possibly TRBD2 for D (6 bases). The germline gives CDR1 SGHVS, CDR2 FNYEAQ. The V gene lost 6 bases and the J gene lost 0 bases, with 16 bases spanning the gap. The CDR3 extends over 16 amino acids. The CDR3 sequence is CASSLNRGKSTDTQYF. As DNA, the CDR3 is TGTGCCAGCAGTTTGAATCGGGGGAAAAGCACAGATACGCAGTATTTT. Complete variable domain (other parts from reference TRBV7-6 and TRBJ2-3): GAGVSQSPRYKVTKRGQDVALRCDPISGHVSLYWYRQALGQGPEFLTYFNYEAQQDKSGLPNDRFSAERPEGSISTLTIQRTEQRDSAMYRCASSLNRGKSTDTQYFGPGTRLTVL.

V gene TRBV19 combines with J gene TRBJ2-7; 9 nucleotides match TRBD2. The trim removed 2 bases at V and 8 bases at J, leaving 4 bases unmatched. The germline V gene has CDR1 LNHDA and CDR2 SQIVND (reference sequence). The CDR3 is made up of 13 amino acids. CDR3 coding DNA: TGTGCCAGTAGTATATCCCTAGCGGGACAGCAGTACTTC. Residues: CASSISLAGQQYF.

The chain joins TRBV9 to TRBJ2-1; TRBD2 matches at 9 bases. Germline CDR1 reads SGDLS; CDR2 reads YYNGEE. Trimming at V came to 2 bases and at J to 5 bases, leaving 2 bases not matched to a gene. The CDR3 consists of 14 residues. The CDR3 nucleotides are TGTGCCAGCAGCGTTGGACTAGCGAACAATGAGCAGTTCTTC. This encodes CASSVGLANNEQFF.

This rearrangement joins TRBV30 to TRBJ2-7; D gene ambiguous. The CDR3 length is 12 residues. The germline V gene encodes CDR1 GTSNPN and CDR2 SVGIG (reference sequence). V lost 4 bases to trimming and J lost 0 bases, with 7 bases between them. CDR3 sequence reads: CAWIVSSYEQYF. The CDR3 DNA sequence: TGTGCCTGGATAGTTAGCTCCTACGAGCAGTACTTC.

Points on this clone: The sample contains more than one DNA sequence encoding this CDR3. This CDR3 reads CASSLGDRAEAFF. CDR3 DNA sequence: TGCGCCAGCAGCTTGGGTGACAGGGCTGAAGCTTTCTTT. The rearrangement joins TRBV5-1 to TRBJ1-1; the match to TRBD1 covers 7 bases. V shed 0 bases and J 6 bases; nucleotides not matched to a gene: 2. This CDR3 spans 13 amino acids. Per germline, CDR1 SGHRS and CDR2 YFSETQ.

This chain connects TRBV18 to TRBJ1-1, with D perhaps matching TRBD1 (6 bases). Germline values: CDR1 KGHSH, CDR2 LQKENI. V was clipped by 2 bases and J by 0 bases, with 13 bases between them. This CDR3 is built from 16 residues. The CDR3 DNA follows: TGTGCCAGCTCACCAGAACAGACAGGCCTGAACACTGAAGCTTTCTTT. Protein: CASSPEQTGLNTEAFF.

This clone was seen only a few times. The chain couples TRBV5-1 to TRBJ1-6; TRBD1 agrees at 8 bases. V trimming: 4 bases; J trimming: 9 bases; junction bases outside the gene matches: 6. The CDR3 contains 14 residues. Germline V gene data show CDR1 as SGHRS and CDR2 as YFSETQ. The DNA for the CDR3 is TGCGCCAGCAGCCCGACAGGGGCGCCTTCACCCCTCCACTTT. This codes for CASSPTGAPSPLHF.

This clone was seen only a few times. V and J are TRBV24-1 and TRBJ2-2; the D gene is possibly TRBD1 (5 bases). The CDR3 is made up of 12 amino acids. Germline V gene sequence: CDR1 KGHDR, CDR2 SFDVKD. The V gene lost 7 bases and the J gene lost 3 bases, with 5 bases spanning the gap. The CDR3: CATSRDTGELFF. The CDR3 region has the DNA TGTGCCACCAGCAGGGACACCGGGGAGCTGTTTTTT.

The rearrangement links TRBV7-8 to TRBJ2-7, with 7 nucleotides matching TRBD1. J gave up 3 bases and V 3 bases, and 5 bases lay outside the gene matches. The CDR3 is made up of 14 amino acids. Per the germline V gene, CDR1 is SGHVS and CDR2 is FQNEAQ. CDR3 residues: CASSFNRGNYEQYF. The DNA of the CDR3 is TGTGCCAGCAGCTTTAACAGGGGAAACTACGAGCAGTACTTC.

This chain joins TRBV18 and TRBJ1-4, with D possibly being TRBD1 (6 bases). The V end was cut by 0 bases, the J end by 4 bases, with 24 bases between. The germline gives CDR1 KGHSH, CDR2 LQKENI. This CDR3 contains 20 residues. The CDR3 protein is CASSPPIIFSDSRDNEKLFF. In nucleotides, the CDR3 is TGTGCCAGCTCACCACCTATTATTTTCTCGGACAGCAGGGATAATGAAAAACTGTTTTTT. The variable domain in full, with the rest retrieved from reference TRBV18 and TRBJ1-4, is NAGVMQNPRHLVRRRGQEARLRCSPMKGHSHVYWYRQLPEEGLKFMVYLQKENIIDESGMPKERFSAEFPKEGPSILRIQQVVRGDSAAYFCASSPPIIFSDSRDNEKLFFGSGTQLSVL.

V usage is TRBV14 and J usage is TRBJ2-2; possible D gene TRBD2, 6 bases. Germline V CDR1 and CDR2: SGHDN, FVKESK. Trimming left V 2 bases short and J 5 bases short, with 18 bases between. This CDR3 spans 17 amino acids. CDR3 bases: TGTGCCAGCAGCCAAAATCCGTCGGGACTCCGAACCGGGGAGCTGTTTTTT. It encodes CASSQNPSGLRTGELFF.

V and J are TRBV7-2 and TRBJ2-1; 12 nucleotides agree with TRBD2. V trimming: 3 bases; J trimming: 6 bases; junction bases outside the gene matches: 3. This CDR3 contains 15 residues. Germline V CDR1 and CDR2: SGHTA, FQGNSA. The chain's CDR3 is CASSFLAGGVNEQFF. The CDR3 DNA reads TGTGCCAGCAGCTTTCTAGCGGGAGGGGTCAATGAGCAGTTCTTC.

This chain links TRBV6-5 with TRBJ2-2, with TRBD1 as a possible D gene (6 bases). The CDR3 has 13 residues. V was shortened by 6 bases and J by 1 base, with 6 bases between the two germline ends. Germline assignment: CDR1 MNHEY and CDR2 SVGAGI. The CDR3 sequence: CASRDRNTGELFF. The CDR3 nucleotides read TGTGCCAGCAGGGACAGGAACACCGGGGAGCTGTTTTTT.

The gene calls are TRBV7-6 and TRBJ2-2; D is possibly TRBD2 (6 bases). Germline assignment: CDR1 SGHVS and CDR2 FNYEAQ. The V end was cut by 0 bases, the J end by 0 bases, with 14 bases between. CDR3 size: 18 residues. CDR3 residues: CASSLAGFSGTNTGELFF. In DNA form, the CDR3 reads TGTGCCAGCAGCTTAGCGGGATTTAGCGGCACGAACACCGGGGAGCTGTTTTTT.

The rearrangement joins TRBV5-1 to TRBJ1-2, with 8 bases identical to TRBD1. CDR1 is SGHRS, CDR2 YFSETQ, per germline. This CDR3 is built from 14 residues. V was pared by 5 bases and J by 6 bases, with 9 bases of the junction left unmatched. The CDR3 DNA reads as TGCGCCAGCAGACCCCTTACAGGGGGGGATGGCTACACCTTC. Amino acid sequence: CASRPLTGGDGYTF.

The chain uses TRBV5-6 and TRBJ1-2; D remains ambiguous. CDR1 and CDR2 from the germline V gene are SGHDT and YYEEEE. Trimming stripped 0 bases from V and 6 bases from J, with 12 bases between. The CDR3 is 14 amino acids. As DNA, the CDR3 is TGTGCCAGCAGCTTGGAGGCCGGGAAACATGGCTACACCTTC. This codes for CASSLEAGKHGYTF.

The chain couples TRBV7-6 to TRBJ2-2, with TRBD1 matching 8 bases. Trimming took 5 bases from V and 1 from J; bases not matched to a gene: 6. The length of the CDR3 is 16 residues. Per germline, CDR1 SGHVS and CDR2 FNYEAQ. The CDR3 loop reads CASSHGQGVNTGELFF. The CDR3 bases are TGTGCCAGCAGCCACGGACAGGGTGTGAACACCGGGGAGCTGTTTTTT.

This clone appeared a single time. The chain is built from TRBV11-2 and TRBJ1-3, with D perhaps TRBD1 (6 bases). Trimming took off 5 bases at V and 0 bases at J, with 20 bases between the two ends. The CDR3 covers 18 residues. Germline V gene data show CDR1 as SGHAT and CDR2 as FQNNGV. The CDR3 nucleotides are TGTGCCAGCAGCCCTTCTACCCACAGGGTGAGCTCTGGAAACACCATATATTTT. Its translation is CASSPSTHRVSSGNTIYF.